Included here is one T cell receptor beta chain sequence, with context. The sample is drawn from a study of identical twins. J lost 4 bases, V lost 0 bases, and 6 bases had no gene match. Germline lookup yields CDR1 SGDLS and CDR2 YYNGEE. CDR3 length: 15 amino acids. TCRdb processed the 5' RACE reads anew with MiXCR; each CDR3 protein has one entry. Among about 200,000 distinct CDR3 sequences listed, less than 9.5% were seen once. The clonotype originates from a young woman in good health. Sequences were obtained from memory (CD45RO+) T cells sorted from blood. The chain uses TRBV9 and TRBJ2-7; TRBD1 aligns across 8 bases. As DNA, the CDR3 is TGTGCCAGCAGCGTAGGGGACAGGACCACTTACGAGCAGTACTTC. Its protein is CASSVGDRTTYEQYF. The entire variable domain, with the rest obtained from reference TRBV9 and TRBJ2-7, is as follows: DSGVTQTPKHLITATGQRVTLRCSPRSGDLSVYWYQQSLDQGLQFLIQYYNGEERAKGNILERFSAQQFPDLHSELNLSSLELGDSALYFCASSVGDRTTYEQYFGPGTRLTVT.